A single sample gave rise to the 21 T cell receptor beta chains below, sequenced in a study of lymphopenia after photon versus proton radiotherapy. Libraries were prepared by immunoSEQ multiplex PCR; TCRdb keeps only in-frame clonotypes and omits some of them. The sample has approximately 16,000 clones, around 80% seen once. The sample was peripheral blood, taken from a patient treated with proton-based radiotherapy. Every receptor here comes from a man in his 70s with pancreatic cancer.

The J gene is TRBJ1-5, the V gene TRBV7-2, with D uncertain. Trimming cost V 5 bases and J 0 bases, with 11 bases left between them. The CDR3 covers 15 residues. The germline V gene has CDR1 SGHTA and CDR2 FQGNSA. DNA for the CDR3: TGTGCCAGCAGCCCAGACGGGGTTAGCAATCAGCCCCAGCATTTT. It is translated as CASSPDGVSNQPQHF. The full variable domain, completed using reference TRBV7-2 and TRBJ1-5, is GAGVSQSPSNKVTEKGKDVELRCDPISGHTALYWYRQSLGQGLEFLIYFQGNSAPDKSGLPSDRFSAERTGGSVSTLTIQRTQQEDSAVYLCASSPDGVSNQPQHFGDGTRLSIL.

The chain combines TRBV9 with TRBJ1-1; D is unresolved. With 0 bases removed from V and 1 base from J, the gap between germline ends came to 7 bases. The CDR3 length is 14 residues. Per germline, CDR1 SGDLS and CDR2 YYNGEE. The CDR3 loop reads CASSVGKRNTEAFF. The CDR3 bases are TGTGCCAGCAGCGTAGGGAAACGGAACACTGAAGCTTTCTTT.

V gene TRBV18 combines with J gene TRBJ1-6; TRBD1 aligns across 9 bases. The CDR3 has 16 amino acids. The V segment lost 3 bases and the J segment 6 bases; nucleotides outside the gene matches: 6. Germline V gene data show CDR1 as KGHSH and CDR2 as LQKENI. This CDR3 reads CASSPGTGRFNSPLHF. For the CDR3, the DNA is TGTGCCAGCTCACCCGGGACAGGGCGATTTAATTCACCCCTCCACTTT.

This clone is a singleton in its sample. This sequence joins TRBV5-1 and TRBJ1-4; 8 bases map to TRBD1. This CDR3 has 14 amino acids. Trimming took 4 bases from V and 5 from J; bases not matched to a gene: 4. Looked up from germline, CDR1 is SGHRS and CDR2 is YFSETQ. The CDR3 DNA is TGCGCCAGCAGCCCAGGGGGCGGGAATGAAAAACTGTTTTTT. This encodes CASSPGGGNEKLFF.

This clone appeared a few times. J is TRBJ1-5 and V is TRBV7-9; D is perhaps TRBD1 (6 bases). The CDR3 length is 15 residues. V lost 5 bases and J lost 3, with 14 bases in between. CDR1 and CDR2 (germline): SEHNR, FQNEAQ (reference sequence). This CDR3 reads CASSGTGQYNQPQHF. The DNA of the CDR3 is TGTGCCAGCAGCGGCACTGGACAGTACAATCAGCCCCAGCATTTT.

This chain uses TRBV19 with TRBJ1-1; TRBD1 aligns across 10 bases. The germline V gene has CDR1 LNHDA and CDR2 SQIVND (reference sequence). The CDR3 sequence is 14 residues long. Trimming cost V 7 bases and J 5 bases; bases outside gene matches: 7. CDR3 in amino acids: CASNRQGAGTEAFF. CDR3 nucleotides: TGTGCCAGTAACAGACAGGGGGCTGGGACTGAAGCTTTCTTT. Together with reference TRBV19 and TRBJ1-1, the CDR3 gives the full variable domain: DGGITQSPKYLFRKEGQNVTLSCEQNLNHDAMYWYRQDPGQGLRLIYYSQIVNDFQKGDIAEGYSVSREKKESFPLTVTSAQKNPTAFYLCASNRQGAGTEAFFGQGTRLTVV.

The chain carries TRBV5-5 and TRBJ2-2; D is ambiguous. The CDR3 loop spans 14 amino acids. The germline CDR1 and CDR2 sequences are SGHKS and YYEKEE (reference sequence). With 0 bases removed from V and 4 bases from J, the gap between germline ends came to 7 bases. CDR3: CASSLGSVTGELFF. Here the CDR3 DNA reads TGTGCCAGCAGCTTGGGGAGCGTCACCGGGGAGCTGTTTTTT.

The CDR3 sequence is CASSINQGGPEAFF. For the CDR3, the DNA is TGTGCCAGTAGTATAAATCAGGGAGGACCTGAAGCTTTCTTT. This chain joins TRBV19 and TRBJ1-1; D perhaps matches TRBD1 (5 bases). V was pared by 2 bases and J by 6 bases, with 13 bases between. CDR1 is LNHDA, CDR2 SQIVND, per germline (reference sequence). The CDR3 spans 14 residues.

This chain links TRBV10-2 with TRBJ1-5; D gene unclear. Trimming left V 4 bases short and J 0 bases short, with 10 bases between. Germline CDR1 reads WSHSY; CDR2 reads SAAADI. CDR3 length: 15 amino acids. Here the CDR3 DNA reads TGCGCCAGCAGTGTGGATCAGAGTAGCAATCAGCCCCAGCATTTT. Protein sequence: CASSVDQSSNQPQHF.

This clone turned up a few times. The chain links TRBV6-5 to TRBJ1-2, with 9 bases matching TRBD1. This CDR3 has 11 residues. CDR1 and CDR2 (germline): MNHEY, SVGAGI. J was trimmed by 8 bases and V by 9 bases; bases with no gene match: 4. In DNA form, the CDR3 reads TGTGCCAGTGGGACAGGGTTAGGCTACACCTTC. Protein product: CASGTGLGYTF.

The CDR3 here is CASSVEGYGTEAFF. The CDR3 nucleotides are TGTGCCAGCAGCGTAGAGGGGTACGGCACTGAAGCTTTCTTT. V gene TRBV9 combines with J gene TRBJ1-1, with D possibly TRBD1 on 5 matching bases. The CDR3 extends over 14 amino acids. Deletions cut 0 bases from V and 4 bases from J, with 10 bases between. Germline V lookup: CDR1 SGDLS, CDR2 YYNGEE. Full variable domain (missing parts from reference TRBV9 and TRBJ1-1): DSGVTQTPKHLITATGQRVTLRCSPRSGDLSVYWYQQSLDQGLQFLIQYYNGEERAKGNILERFSAQQFPDLHSELNLSSLELGDSALYFCASSVEGYGTEAFFGQGTRLTVV.

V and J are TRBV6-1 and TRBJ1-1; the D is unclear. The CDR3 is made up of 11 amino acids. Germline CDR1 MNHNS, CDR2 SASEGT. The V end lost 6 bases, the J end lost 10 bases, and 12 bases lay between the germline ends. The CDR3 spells CASRDRWGAFF. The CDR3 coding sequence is TGTGCCAGCAGAGACCGGTGGGGAGCTTTCTTT.

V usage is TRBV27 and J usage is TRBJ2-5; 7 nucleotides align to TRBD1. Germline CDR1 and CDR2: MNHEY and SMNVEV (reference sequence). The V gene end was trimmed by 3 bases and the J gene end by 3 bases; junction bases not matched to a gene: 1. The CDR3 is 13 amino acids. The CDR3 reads CASSLTGKETQYF. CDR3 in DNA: TGTGCCAGCAGTTTGACAGGGAAAGAGACCCAGTACTTC.

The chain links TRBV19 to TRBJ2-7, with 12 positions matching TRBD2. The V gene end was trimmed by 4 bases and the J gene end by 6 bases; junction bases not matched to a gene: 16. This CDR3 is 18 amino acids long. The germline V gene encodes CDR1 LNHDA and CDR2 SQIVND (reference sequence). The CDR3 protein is CASSTNDGLAGLSGEQYF. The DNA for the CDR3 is TGTGCCAGTAGTACCAACGACGGACTAGCGGGGCTGTCTGGCGAGCAGTACTTC.

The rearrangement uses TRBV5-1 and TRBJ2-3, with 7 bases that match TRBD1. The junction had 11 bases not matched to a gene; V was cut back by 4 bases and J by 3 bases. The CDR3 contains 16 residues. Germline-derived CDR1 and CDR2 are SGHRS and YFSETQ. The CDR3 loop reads CASSLEGGLGTDTQYF. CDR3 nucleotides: TGCGCCAGCAGCCTAGAAGGGGGCTTAGGGACAGATACGCAGTATTTT.

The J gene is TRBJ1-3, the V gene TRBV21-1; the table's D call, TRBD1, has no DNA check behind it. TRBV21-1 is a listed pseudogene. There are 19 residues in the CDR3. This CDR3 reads CASRTLMSRDRGRGNTIYF. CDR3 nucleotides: TGTGCCAGCAGAACTTTAATGTCCCGGGACAGGGGGCGAGGAAACACCATATATTTT.

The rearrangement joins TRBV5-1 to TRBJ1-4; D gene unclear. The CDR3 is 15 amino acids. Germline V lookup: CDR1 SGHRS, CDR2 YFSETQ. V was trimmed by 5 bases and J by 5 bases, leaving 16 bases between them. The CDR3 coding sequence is TGCGCCAGCAGTTCGGATGGGGTTGGGAATGAAAAACTGTTTTTT. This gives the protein CASSSDGVGNEKLFF.

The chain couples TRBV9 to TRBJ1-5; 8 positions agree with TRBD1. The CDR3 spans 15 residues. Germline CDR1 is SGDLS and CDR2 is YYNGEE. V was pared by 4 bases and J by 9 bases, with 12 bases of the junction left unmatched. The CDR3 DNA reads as TGTGCCAGCAGCTCCGGGACAGGTGAAATAGGGCCCCAGCATTTT. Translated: CASSSGTGEIGPQHF.

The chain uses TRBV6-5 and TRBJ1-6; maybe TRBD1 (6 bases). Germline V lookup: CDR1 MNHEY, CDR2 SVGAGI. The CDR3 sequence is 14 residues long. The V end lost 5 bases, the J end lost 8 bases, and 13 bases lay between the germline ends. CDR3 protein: CASSMGGVDSPLHF. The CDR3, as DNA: TGTGCCAGCAGTATGGGGGGCGTGGATTCACCCCTCCACTTT.

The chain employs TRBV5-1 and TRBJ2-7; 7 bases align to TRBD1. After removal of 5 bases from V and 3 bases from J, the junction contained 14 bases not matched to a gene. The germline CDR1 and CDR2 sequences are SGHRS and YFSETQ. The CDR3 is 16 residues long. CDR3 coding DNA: TGCGCCAGCAGTACGATCCCCGGGACAGCGGACTACGAGCAGTACTTC. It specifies CASSTIPGTADYEQYF.

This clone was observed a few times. The CDR3 DNA is TGCAGCGTTACTATGGGCGGGAGAACCTACGAGCAGTACTTC. Its translation is CSVTMGGRTYEQYF. The V call is TRBV29-1, the J call TRBJ2-7, with 7 nucleotides matching TRBD2. Losses at the gene ends were 5 bases for V and 2 bases for J; bases not matched to a gene: 9. Germline CDR1 reads SQVTM; CDR2 reads ANQGSEA. The CDR3 spans 14 residues.